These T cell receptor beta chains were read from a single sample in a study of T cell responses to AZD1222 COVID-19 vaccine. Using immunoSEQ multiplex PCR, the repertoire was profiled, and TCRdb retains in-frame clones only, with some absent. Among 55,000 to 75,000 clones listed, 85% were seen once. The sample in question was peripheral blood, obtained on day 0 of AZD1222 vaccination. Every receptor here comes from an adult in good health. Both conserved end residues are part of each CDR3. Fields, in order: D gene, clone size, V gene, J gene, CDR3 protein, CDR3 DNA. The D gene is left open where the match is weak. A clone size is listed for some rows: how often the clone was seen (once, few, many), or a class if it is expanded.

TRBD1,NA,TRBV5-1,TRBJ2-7,CASSSTGTGLDEQYF,TGCGCCAGCAGCTCGACCGGGACAGGGCTCGACGAGCAGTACTTC
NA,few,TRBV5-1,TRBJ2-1,CAGRRDPDRNEQFF,TGCGCCGGTCGCAGGGACCCAGACAGGAATGAGCAGTTCTTC
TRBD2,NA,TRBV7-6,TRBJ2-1,CASSVTSGRGHEQFF,TGTGCCAGCAGCGTGACTAGCGGGAGGGGACATGAGCAGTTCTTC
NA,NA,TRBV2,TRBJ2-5,CASRGVIQETQYF,TGTGCCAGCAGAGGGGTAATCCAAGAGACCCAGTACTTC
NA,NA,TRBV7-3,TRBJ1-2,CASSQGINYGYTF,TGTGCCAGCAGTCAGGGAATCAACTATGGCTACACCTTC
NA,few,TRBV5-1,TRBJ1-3,CASSAAGLSSGNTIYF,TGCGCCAGCAGCGCGGCCGGGCTCAGCTCTGGAAACACCATATATTTT
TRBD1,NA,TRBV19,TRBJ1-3,CASSKPRDRSLSGNTIYF,TGTGCCAGTAGTAAACCCCGGGACAGGAGTCTCTCTGGAAACACCATATATTTT
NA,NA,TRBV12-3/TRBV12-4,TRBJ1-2,CASSLWLGGYTF,TGTGCCAGCAGTTTATGGCTCGGTGGCTACACCTTC
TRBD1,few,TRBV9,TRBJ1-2,CASSGTGPNYGYTF,TGTGCCAGCAGCGGGACAGGCCCTAACTATGGCTACACCTTC
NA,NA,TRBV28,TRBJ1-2,CASRSQASGYTF,TGTGCCAGCAGATCACAGGCGTCCGGCTACACCTTC
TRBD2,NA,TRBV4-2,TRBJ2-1,CASNTGTSGNYNEQFF,TGTGCCAGCAACACCGGGACTAGCGGAAACTACAATGAGCAGTTCTTC
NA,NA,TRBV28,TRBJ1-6,CASSFNRPNSPLHF,TGTGCCAGCAGTTTTAACAGGCCTAATTCACCCCTCCACTTT
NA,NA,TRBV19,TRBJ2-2,CASIKRSTGELFF,TGTGCCAGTATTAAGCGTTCCACCGGGGAGCTGTTTTTT
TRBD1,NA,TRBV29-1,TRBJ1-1,CSVVRTGSTEAFF,TGCAGCGTGGTCAGGACAGGCTCCACTGAAGCTTTCTTT
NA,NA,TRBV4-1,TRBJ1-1,CASRQGTEAFF,TGCGCCAGCAGGCAGGGCACTGAAGCTTTCTTT
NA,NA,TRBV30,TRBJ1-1,CAWIPGWVKNTEAFF,TGTGCCTGGATTCCAGGGTGGGTCAAAAACACTGAAGCTTTCTTT
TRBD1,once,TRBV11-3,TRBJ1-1,CASRPQGWNTEAFF,TGTGCCAGCAGGCCACAGGGGTGGAACACTGAAGCTTTCTTT
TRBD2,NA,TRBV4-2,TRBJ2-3,CASSQAGLAGAGDTQYF,TGTGCCAGCAGCCAAGCCGGACTAGCGGGAGCGGGAGATACGCAGTATTTT
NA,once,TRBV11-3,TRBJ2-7,CASSLGGAGMGEQYF,TGTGCCAGCAGCTTAGGGGGAGCAGGGATGGGCGAGCAGTACTTC
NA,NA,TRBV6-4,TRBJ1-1,CASSGTQNTEAFF,TGTGCCAGCAGCGGGACACAGAACACTGAAGCTTTCTTT
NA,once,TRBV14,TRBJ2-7,CASSQEMGVEQYF,TGTGCCAGCAGCCAAGAGATGGGAGTCGAGCAGTACTTC
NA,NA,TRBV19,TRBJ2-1,CASSIPGSGYNEQFF,TGTGCCAGTAGTATCCCCGGGTCGGGTTACAATGAGCAGTTCTTC
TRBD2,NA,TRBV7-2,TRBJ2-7,CASSLTSQYEQYF,TGTGCCAGCAGCCTGACTAGCCAGTACGAGCAGTACTTC
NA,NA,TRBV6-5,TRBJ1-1,CASSQRMGGPEAFF,TGTGCCAGCAGTCAGAGGATGGGGGGTCCTGAAGCTTTCTTT
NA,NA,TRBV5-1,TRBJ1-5,CASSSRAGEPQHF,TGCGCCAGCAGCTCACGGGCAGGGGAGCCCCAGCATTTT
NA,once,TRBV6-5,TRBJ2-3,CASSREGTDTQYF,TGTGCCAGCAGTCGAGAAGGGACAGATACGCAGTATTTT
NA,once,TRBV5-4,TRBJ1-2,CASSLRGVRGYTF,TGTGCCAGCAGCTTGAGAGGGGTGCGTGGCTACACCTTC
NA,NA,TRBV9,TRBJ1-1,CASSVAGADTEAFF,TGTGCCAGCAGCGTAGCCGGGGCGGACACTGAAGCTTTCTTT
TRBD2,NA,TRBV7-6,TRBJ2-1,CASSPRTAGAYNEQFF,TGTGCCAGCAGCCCCCGTACAGCGGGGGCCTACAATGAGCAGTTCTTC
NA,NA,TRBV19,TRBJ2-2,CASSIGWGQAAGELFF,TGTGCCAGTAGTATAGGGTGGGGTCAGGCCGCCGGGGAGCTGTTTTTT
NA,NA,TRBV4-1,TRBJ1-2,CASSQEGTGDYGYTF,TGCGCCAGCAGCCAAGAGGGAACCGGGGACTATGGCTACACCTTC
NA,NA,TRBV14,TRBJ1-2,CASSFGGAHGYTF,TGTGCCAGCAGCTTCGGGGGGGCGCATGGCTACACCTTC
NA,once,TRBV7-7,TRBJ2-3,CASSPDRLVETDTQYF,TGTGCTAGCAGCCCCGACAGGCTCGTCGAAACAGATACGCAGTATTTT
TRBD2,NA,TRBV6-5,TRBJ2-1,CASGGLGNEQFF,TGTGCCAGCGGAGGACTAGGGAATGAGCAGTTCTTC
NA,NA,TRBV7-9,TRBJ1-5,CASSLGGYQPQHF,TGTGCCAGCAGCTTAGGGGGGTATCAGCCCCAGCATTTT